This T cell receptor (beta chain) was found in a study of regulatory T cells in long-lasting Graves disease. The time point here: persistent/refractory GD, antithyroid drugs over 5 years with positive TRAb. Following extraction of RNA from PBMCs, that RNA was used to make the TCR library. This clonotype was detected a few times. The antigen is undetermined. In building TCR beta libraries, iRepertoire HTBI primers were used together with Arm-PCR of CDR3 regions. Each CDR3 protein gets one entry after TCRdb re-called the multiplex PCR reads with MiXCR. The sample yields about 660,000 distinct CDR3 sequences, 30% seen once. Study-wide points: No thyroid tissue was studied; the work used peripheral blood only.

CDR1 MDHEN and CDR2 SYDVKM come from the germline V gene. The V and J ends lost 2 bases and 10 bases, in that order; junction bases with no gene match: 5. The CDR3 length is 14 residues. Sequences were derived from peripheral blood mononuclear cells (PBMCs), sampled when the disease was refractory, from a patient treated with antithyroid drugs. The chain is built from TRBV28 and TRBJ1-6; 7 bases are a match to TRBD1. This clonotype originated in a female donor with Graves disease. CDR3 DNA sequence: TGTGCCAGCAGTTTAGACAGGGACGGGTCACCCCTCCACTTT. Its translation: CASSLDRDGSPLHF.